Presented here are 26 T cell receptor beta chains from one specimen sequenced in a study of T cells after yellow fever vaccination. TCRdb called the 5' RACE reads again in MiXCR, with one record for every CDR3 protein. The sample carries approximately 300,000 distinct CDR3 sequences, around 7% recorded once. Sequencing was performed on PBMCs, taken about 49 days after the first yellow fever vaccination. These receptor sequences come from a man in his late teens or twenties who received the YFV17D yellow fever vaccine.

This clonotype was counted ten times or more. The chain uses TRBV6-1 and TRBJ1-6; D perhaps matches TRBD1 (5 bases). V dropped 6 bases and J dropped 4 bases, with 16 bases sitting between them. The germline V gene encodes CDR1 MNHNS and CDR2 SASEGT. The CDR3 runs 16 residues. The CDR3 is CASSPTRQTYNSPLHF. DNA for the CDR3: TGTGCCAGCAGCCCAACCAGACAGACGTATAATTCACCCCTCCACTTT.

This clonotype was recorded at least ten times. CDR3 loop: CASSKPGQQGPNNEQFF. DNA for the CDR3: TGTGCCAGCAGCAAACCCGGACAGCAAGGACCCAACAATGAGCAGTTCTTC. J is TRBJ2-1 and V is TRBV7-6; tentatively, D is TRBD1 (6 bases). The length of the CDR3 is 17 residues. V dropped 5 bases and J dropped 5 bases, with 22 bases sitting between them. The germline gives CDR1 SGHVS, CDR2 FNYEAQ.

The sample holds a few counts of this clonotype. The rearrangement joins TRBV6-5 to TRBJ2-7; 10 bases are a match to TRBD1. The V segment lost 4 bases and the J segment 3 bases; nucleotides outside the gene matches: 3. In germline, CDR1 is MNHEY, CDR2 SVGAGI. The CDR3 totals 14 residues. The CDR3 nucleotides read TGTGCCAGCAGTTCGGGACAGGGGATCTACGAGCAGTACTTC. It yields the protein CASSSGQGIYEQYF.

This clonotype was recorded many times. The chain carries TRBV5-1 and TRBJ1-1; D gene unclear. The CDR3 has 16 residues. Germline CDR1 SGHRS, CDR2 YFSETQ. V dropped 0 bases and J dropped 5 bases, with 17 bases sitting between them. The chain's CDR3 is CASSLDSLLLITEAFF. The CDR3 coding sequence is TGCGCCAGCAGCTTGGACAGTTTGCTTTTGATAACTGAAGCTTTCTTT.

This rearrangement joins TRBV25-1 to TRBJ2-3, with a possible D match to TRBD2 (6 bases). The V gene lost 4 bases and the J gene lost 5 bases, with 13 bases spanning the gap. Per the germline V gene, CDR1 is MGHDK and CDR2 is SYGVNS. The CDR3 contains 14 residues. CDR3 nucleotide sequence: TGTGCCAGCAGTGCGGCGGGGCCGGGAGATACGCAGTATTTT. Translated: CASSAAGPGDTQYF.

The chain employs TRBV7-9 and TRBJ1-1; D is unresolved. Germline lookup yields CDR1 SEHNR and CDR2 FQNEAQ (reference sequence). The V end lost 4 bases, the J end lost 3 bases, and 12 bases lay between the germline ends. CDR3 size: 14 residues. The CDR3 sequence is CASSSKVYYTEAFF. The CDR3 DNA reads TGTGCCAGCAGCTCCAAAGTCTATTACACTGAAGCTTTCTTT.

The V call is TRBV6-1, the J call TRBJ1-2; 7 bases fit TRBD1. The CDR3 is 15 amino acids. The J segment lost 2 bases and the V segment lost 6 bases, leaving 9 bases of the junction unmatched. CDR1 and CDR2 from the germline V gene are MNHNS and SASEGT. CDR3 sequence: CASSPDRAGNYGYTF. The CDR3 DNA reads TGTGCCAGCAGCCCCGACAGGGCGGGGAACTATGGCTACACCTTC.

Only a few counts were recorded for this clonotype. This chain uses TRBV11-2 with TRBJ2-1, with D unclear. V lost 5 bases, J lost 3 bases, and 14 bases lay in between. The CDR3 has 15 amino acids. In germline, CDR1 is SGHAT, CDR2 FQNNGV. Written as DNA, the CDR3 is TGTGCCAGCAGCATAAAAAGTCTAAGCTACAATGAGCAGTTCTTC. It encodes CASSIKSLSYNEQFF. The full variable domain, rest sourced from reference TRBV11-2 and TRBJ2-1, is EAGVAQSPRYKIIEKRQSVAFWCNPISGHATLYWYQQILGQGPKLLIQFQNNGVVDDSQLPKDRFSAERLKGVDSTLKIQPAKLEDSAVYLCASSIKSLSYNEQFFGPGTRLTVL.

The gene calls are TRBV24-1 and TRBJ2-3; 8 bases fit TRBD2. The junction had 5 bases not matched to a gene; V was cut back by 4 bases and J by 0 bases. Germline CDR1 reads KGHDR; CDR2 reads SFDVKD. The CDR3 is 16 amino acids. CDR3 sequence (DNA): TGTGCCACCAGTGACCAGAAGCGGGGGAGCACAGATACGCAGTATTTT. It yields the protein CATSDQKRGSTDTQYF.

This clonotype was seen a few times. This sequence joins TRBV3-1 and TRBJ2-1, with D uncertain. The CDR3 sequence is 16 residues long. V was clipped by 0 bases and J by 6 bases, with 15 bases between them. Germline V CDR1 and CDR2: LGHDT, YNNKEL (reference sequence). The CDR3 region is CASSQELGVSGNEQFF. In DNA, the CDR3 is TGTGCCAGCAGCCAAGAGTTGGGCGTTTCGGGCAATGAGCAGTTCTTC.

This clonotype was counted many times. This chain connects TRBV5-1 to TRBJ1-1; D unresolved. The CDR3 consists of 17 residues. Germline V gene sequence: CDR1 SGHRS, CDR2 YFSETQ. Between the trimmed V and J ends, which lost 0 bases and 1 base, there was a span of 16 bases. CDR3 loop: CASSLGQNSYPNTEAFF. As DNA, the CDR3 is TGCGCCAGCAGCTTGGGCCAGAACTCCTATCCGAACACTGAAGCTTTCTTT.

This clonotype has a count of ten or more. The chain combines TRBV25-1 with TRBJ2-3; weak D call: TRBD2 (5 bases). The V and J ends lost 3 bases and 0 bases respectively, with 13 bases between them. Germline CDR1 reads MGHDK; CDR2 reads SYGVNS. The CDR3 is 16 residues long. The CDR3 sequence: CASSDRGLASTDTQYF. The CDR3, as DNA: TGTGCCAGCAGTGATCGGGGATTGGCTAGCACAGATACGCAGTATTTT.

This clonotype was counted many times. The chain uses TRBV4-2 and TRBJ2-5; 7 nucleotides match TRBD1. CDR1 LGHNA and CDR2 YNFKEQ come from the germline V gene. Trimming at V came to 5 bases and at J to 2 bases, leaving 20 bases not matched to a gene. There are 19 residues in the CDR3. CDR3 coding DNA: TGTGCCAGCAGCGGGAACAGGGGCGCCCTTCTGTTAAGACAAGAGACCCAGTACTTC. Translating it yields CASSGNRGALLLRQETQYF.

The chain has TRBV11-3 and TRBJ2-2; 10 bases line up with TRBD1. CDR1 is SGHNT and CDR2 is YENEEA in the germline V gene. The CDR3 is made up of 16 amino acids. Trimming at V came to 5 bases and at J to 5 bases, leaving 8 bases not matched to a gene. The CDR3 loop is CASSPRQGARTGELFF. The CDR3 region has the DNA TGTGCCAGCAGCCCGAGACAGGGGGCAAGGACCGGGGAGCTGTTTTTT.

The rearrangement links TRBV7-9 to TRBJ1-2; TRBD1 is a possible D gene (5 bases). The CDR3 extends over 13 amino acids. The germline gives CDR1 SEHNR, CDR2 FQNEAQ (reference sequence). Deletions cut 4 bases from V and 7 bases from J, with 13 bases between. The CDR3 DNA is TGTGCCAGCAGCTCGGAGGGGCTCGCTGGCTACACCTTC. Encoded protein: CASSSEGLAGYTF.

The chain uses TRBV6-6 and TRBJ1-4, with D hard to call. The V and J ends lost 6 bases and 4 bases respectively, with 9 bases between them. The CDR3 spans 13 residues. CDR1 is MNHNY, CDR2 SVGAGI, per germline (reference sequence). In DNA form, the CDR3 reads TGTGCCAGCAGGACACCGGTTAATGAAAAACTGTTTTTT. Its protein product is CASRTPVNEKLFF.

The V gene is TRBV5-1, the J gene TRBJ2-5; D is perhaps TRBD1 or TRBD2 (5 bases each). V was cut by 4 bases and J by 5 bases, with 12 bases left in between. In germline, CDR1 is SGHRS, CDR2 YFSETQ. This CDR3 spans 13 amino acids. In DNA form, the CDR3 reads TGCGCCAGCAGCCTGGGGGAATGGGAGACCCAGTACTTC. It yields the protein CASSLGEWETQYF.

The chain carries TRBV15 and TRBJ2-7; D not resolved. Deletions cut 3 bases from V and 3 bases from J, with 18 bases between. There are 16 residues in the CDR3. In germline, CDR1 is LNHNV, CDR2 YYDKDF (reference sequence). The CDR3 region is CATSRLRYRSGYEQYF. CDR3 nucleotides: TGTGCCACCAGCAGGCTCAGGTACCGGTCCGGCTACGAGCAGTACTTC.

This clonotype was picked up many times. The chain carries TRBV5-1 and TRBJ2-2; 7 nucleotides line up with TRBD1. CDR3 length: 15 amino acids. Germline assignment: CDR1 SGHRS and CDR2 YFSETQ. Trimming at V came to 2 bases and at J to 0 bases, leaving 1 base not matched to a gene. The CDR3, as DNA: TGCGCCAGCAGCTTCGGGACAGCGAACACCGGGGAGCTGTTTTTT. Protein: CASSFGTANTGELFF.

In this sample, this clonotype turned up many times. The gene calls are TRBV4-3 and TRBJ2-1, with D tentatively TRBD1 or TRBD2 (6 bases each). Germline CDR1 and CDR2: LGHNA and YSLEER. The CDR3 has 13 residues. Trimming removed 0 bases from V and 10 bases from J, with 10 bases in between. CDR3 protein: CASSQDRRGEQFF. The CDR3 DNA reads as TGCGCCAGCAGCCAAGATAGGAGGGGGGAGCAGTTCTTC.

As for this clonotype: A much larger clone is a single base away; this may be a read error. V is TRBV3-1 and J is TRBJ2-2, with a possible D match to TRBD2 (5 bases). This CDR3 has 14 residues. Looked up from germline, CDR1 is LGHDT and CDR2 is YNNKEL (reference sequence). The DNA for the CDR3 is TGTGCCAGCAGCCAAGATCAGTGGAACGGGAAGCTGTTTTTT. It encodes CASSQDQWNGKLFF.

This clonotype has a count of ten or more. V and J are TRBV7-9 and TRBJ2-1, with 9 bases matching TRBD2. With 5 bases clipped from V and 10 bases from J, the junction kept 18 bases outside the gene matches. Germline CDR1 is SEHNR and CDR2 is FQNEAQ (reference sequence). This CDR3 has 17 residues. The CDR3 nucleotides are TGTGCCAGCAGCCTCTTATTGACGGGACTAGCCCCCTGGGAGCAGTTCTTC. Translating gives CASSLLLTGLAPWEQFF.

The V gene is TRBV11-1, the J gene TRBJ2-1; perhaps TRBD2 as D (5 bases). Germline V lookup: CDR1 SGHAT, CDR2 FQDESV (reference sequence). This CDR3 has 14 amino acids. The V and J ends lost 5 bases and 7 bases respectively, with 15 bases between them. In DNA form, the CDR3 reads TGTGCCAGCAGCCCTGGACTCTCTCGGAATGAGCAGTTCTTC. Its translation is CASSPGLSRNEQFF.

This clonotype was detected a few times. The J gene is TRBJ2-3, the V gene TRBV20-1; D might be TRBD1 or TRBD2, each matching 5 bases. Trimming stripped 2 bases from V and 3 bases from J, with 9 bases between. The CDR3 runs 13 residues. Germline loops: CDR1 DFQATT, CDR2 SNEGSKA (reference sequence). CDR3 amino acids: CSARRGETDTQYF. CDR3 nucleotides: TGCAGTGCTAGAAGGGGAGAAACAGATACGCAGTATTTT.

The chain employs TRBV7-2 and TRBJ2-5; 8 bases map to TRBD2. CDR3 size: 14 residues. The germline V gene has CDR1 SGHTA and CDR2 FQGNSA. V lost 2 bases, J lost 5 bases, and 4 bases stayed unmatched. CDR3 region: CASSLSAGVETQYF. CDR3 in DNA: TGTGCCAGCAGCTTATCAGCGGGGGTGGAGACCCAGTACTTC. The full variable domain, with the rest looked up from reference TRBV7-2 and TRBJ2-5, is GAGVSQSPSNKVTEKGKDVELRCDPISGHTALYWYRQSLGQGLEFLIYFQGNSAPDKSGLPSDRFSAERTGGSVSTLTIQRTQQEDSAVYLCASSLSAGVETQYFGPGTRLLVL.

This clonotype was detected a few times. The J gene is TRBJ2-7, the V gene TRBV4-3; weak D call: TRBD1 (6 bases). This CDR3 region has 16 residues. Germline V gene sequence: CDR1 LGHNA, CDR2 YSLEER. The V end was cut by 0 bases, the J end by 2 bases, with 14 bases between. CDR3 coding DNA: TGCGCCAGCAGCCAAGATATGTGGACAGCAACCTACGAGCAGTACTTC. This codes for CASSQDMWTATYEQYF.